The next 18 T cell receptor beta chains were all read from a single sample in a study of spatial heterogeneity in lung cancer. Study findings and constraints: Intratumoral expanded alpha and beta TCR counts were found to track tumor mutation counts.

TCRdb analysed the 5' RACE reads with MiXCR anew, one entry per CDR3 protein. The sample lists roughly 6,300 distinct CDR3 sequences; approximately 1.3% were seen once. Antigens of these TCRs are unknown. As for time point: sample taken at primary tumor resection. Sequencing was performed on lung tumor tissue, taken at surgery. All receptors come from a male donor with early-stage non-small cell lung cancer.

This clonotype occurred many times. The chain couples TRBV29-1 to TRBJ1-3, with 7 positions matching TRBD1. The length of the CDR3 is 14 residues. V shed 4 bases and J 0 bases; nucleotides not matched to a gene: 3. Germline CDR1 is SQVTM and CDR2 is ANQGSEA. The CDR3 DNA reads TGCAGCGTTGTATCAGGGGGCTCTGGAAACACCATATATTTT. Residues: CSVVSGGSGNTIYF.

This clonotype is categorized as medium-sized. This rearrangement joins TRBV20-1 to TRBJ2-7; 11 bases agree with TRBD2. This CDR3 region has 16 residues. J was trimmed by 5 bases and V by 1 base; bases with no gene match: 10. In germline, CDR1 is DFQATT, CDR2 SNEGSKA (reference sequence). This CDR3 reads CSARVRGSGRVNEQYF. In DNA form, the CDR3 reads TGCAGTGCTAGAGTAAGGGGTAGCGGGAGGGTCAACGAGCAGTACTTC.

In this sample, this clonotype is medium-sized. V gene TRBV6-1 combines with J gene TRBJ1-1; no reliable D call. The CDR3 is 12 residues long. Germline V lookup: CDR1 MNHNS, CDR2 SASEGT. V was pared by 0 bases and J by 12 bases, with 11 bases between. This CDR3 reads CASSEAGHGTFF. CDR3 nucleotide sequence: TGTGCCAGCAGTGAAGCGGGCCACGGAACTTTCTTT.

This clonotype is termed medium-sized. The rearrangement uses TRBV5-1 and TRBJ2-7; D perhaps matches TRBD2 (6 bases). Germline CDR1 and CDR2: SGHRS and YFSETQ. V dropped 0 bases and J dropped 2 bases, with 12 bases sitting between them. This CDR3 has 15 residues. The CDR3 DNA follows: TGCGCCAGCAGCTTGGCCCCGGGGGACCCCTACGAGCAGTACTTC. This translates into CASSLAPGDPYEQYF.

This clonotype was picked up many times. The rearrangement uses TRBV20-1 and TRBJ2-5; D uncertain. The CDR3 spans 14 residues. The V and J ends lost 3 bases and 1 base respectively, with 12 bases between them. Germline values: CDR1 DFQATT, CDR2 SNEGSKA (reference sequence). The CDR3 coding sequence is TGCAGTGCTAGGGATTGGGCCTCCCAAGAGACCCAGTACTTC. As protein: CSARDWASQETQYF.

In this sample, this clonotype is medium-sized. CDR3 DNA: TGTGCCAGCAGTTTATACCTAGCGGGGGGGGGTGAGCAGTTCTTC. Protein sequence: CASSLYLAGGGEQFF. The genes are TRBV27 and TRBJ2-1; 12 nucleotides line up with TRBD2. This CDR3 has 15 amino acids. V shed 1 base, J shed 9 bases, and the junction held 4 bases outside the gene matches. Germline assignment: CDR1 MNHEY and CDR2 SMNVEV (reference sequence).

Ten or more counts support this clonotype. The J gene is TRBJ2-5, the V gene TRBV20-1, with 10 bases fitting TRBD2. V shed 4 bases, J shed 5 bases, and the junction held 7 bases outside the gene matches. CDR1 is DFQATT, CDR2 SNEGSKA, per germline (reference sequence). The CDR3 is 14 amino acids. The CDR3 sequence is CSATTSGMTETQYF. The CDR3 DNA follows: TGCAGTGCTACTACTAGCGGGATGACGGAGACCCAGTACTTC.

This clonotype was seen many times. The rearrangement links TRBV7-8 to TRBJ2-2; tentative D call: TRBD2 (6 bases). The CDR3 runs 13 residues. V was clipped by 2 bases and J by 5 bases, with 6 bases between them. Germline CDR1 is SGHVS and CDR2 is FQNEAQ. The CDR3 here is CASSLSGTGELFF. The CDR3 bases are TGTGCCAGCAGCTTAAGCGGGACCGGGGAGCTGTTTTTT. The full variable domain, its missing parts supplied by reference TRBV7-8 and TRBJ2-2, is GAGVSQSPRYKVAKRGQDVALRCDPISGHVSLFWYQQALGQGPEFLTYFQNEAQLDKSGLPSDRFFAERPEGSVSTLKIQRTQQEDSAVYLCASSLSGTGELFFGEGSRLTVL.

This sequence joins TRBV5-1 and TRBJ1-1; maybe TRBD1 (5 bases). This CDR3 region has 15 residues. Germline lookup yields CDR1 SGHRS and CDR2 YFSETQ. V was pared by 1 base and J by 5 bases, with 15 bases between. This CDR3 reads CASSLRTGDSTEAFF. DNA of the CDR3: TGCGCCAGCAGCTTGAGGACGGGGGATAGTACTGAAGCTTTCTTT.

This clonotype is medium-sized. This chain links TRBV5-1 with TRBJ2-3; a possible D gene is TRBD2 (5 bases). The CDR3 consists of 14 residues. Germline V gives CDR1 SGHRS, CDR2 YFSETQ. Trimming stripped 1 base from V and 2 bases from J, with 8 bases between. In DNA form, the CDR3 reads TGCGCCAGCAGCTTGAGACTAATCACAGATACGCAGTATTTT. Translating gives CASSLRLITDTQYF.

At least ten counts were recorded for this clonotype. The J gene is TRBJ1-5, the V gene TRBV13; weak D call: TRBD1 (5 bases). The CDR3 covers 14 residues. The V end lost 0 bases, the J end lost 6 bases, and 9 bases lay between the germline ends. Per the germline V gene, CDR1 is PRHDT and CDR2 is FYEKMQ (reference sequence). The CDR3 nucleotides are TGTGCCAGCAGCTTAGGCAGGGCTGGTCAGCCCCAGCATTTT. This translates into CASSLGRAGQPQHF.

This clonotype has a count of ten or more. The CDR3 DNA follows: TGCAGTGCTACCTCGGGACCGAACAATCAGCCCCAGCATTTT. Translation: CSATSGPNNQPQHF. This chain links TRBV20-1 with TRBJ1-5; D is perhaps TRBD1 (5 bases). Trimming cost V 4 bases and J 3 bases, with 13 bases left between them. The germline V gene has CDR1 DFQATT and CDR2 SNEGSKA (reference sequence). There are 14 residues in the CDR3.

This clonotype has a count of ten or more. This chain links TRBV5-1 with TRBJ2-7; TRBD2 aligns across 9 bases. Germline V gene data show CDR1 as SGHRS and CDR2 as YFSETQ. The CDR3 is 15 amino acids. V lost 3 bases to trimming and J lost 0 bases; unmatched junction nucleotides: 4. CDR3: CASSSLAGSSYEQYF. The CDR3, as DNA: TGCGCCAGCAGCTCCCTAGCGGGGTCCTCCTACGAGCAGTACTTC.

By its share, this clonotype is medium-sized (0.01 to 0.1%). The chain has TRBV5-1 and TRBJ2-5; TRBD1 matches at 7 bases. Germline V gene sequence: CDR1 SGHRS, CDR2 YFSETQ. J gave up 6 bases and V 6 bases, and 8 bases lay outside the gene matches. The CDR3 length is 13 residues. The CDR3 reads CASNFEGAKTQYF. The CDR3 DNA reads as TGCGCCAGCAACTTCGAGGGGGCTAAGACCCAGTACTTC.

This clonotype is medium-sized. CDR3 in amino acids: CASSLGAGANVLTF. The CDR3 DNA follows: TGTGCCAGCAGTTTGGGTGCAGGGGCCAACGTCCTGACTTTC. The J gene is TRBJ2-6, the V gene TRBV12-3 or TRBV12-4; D is undetermined. V gave up 3 bases and J gave up 4 bases, with 7 bases separating them. The CDR3 runs to 14 residues.

By share, this clonotype ranks as medium-sized (0.01 to 0.1%). CDR3 in amino acids: CASSEGWIPEYF. The CDR3 DNA is TGTGCCAGCAGTGAAGGTTGGATCCCGGAGTATTTT. The chain uses TRBV6-1 and TRBJ2-3; D is uncertain. The germline V gene encodes CDR1 MNHNS and CDR2 SASEGT. V was trimmed by 1 base and J by 13 bases, leaving 12 bases between them. This CDR3 region has 12 residues.

The sample holds many counts of this clonotype. The chain carries TRBV3-1 and TRBJ2-7; D is ambiguous. Trimming removed 1 base from V and 5 bases from J, with 6 bases in between. The CDR3 loop spans 12 amino acids. CDR1 is LGHDT and CDR2 is YNNKEL in the germline V gene (reference sequence). CDR3 protein: CASSQGSHEQYF. The CDR3, as DNA: TGTGCCAGCAGCCAAGGTTCCCACGAGCAGTACTTC.

This clonotype was observed many times. This chain joins TRBV7-3 and TRBJ2-2; tentatively, D is TRBD1 (6 bases). The V gene's germline CDR1 is SGHTA and CDR2 FQGTGA. This CDR3 has 14 residues. Between the trimmed V and J ends, which lost 4 bases and 4 bases, there was a span of 10 bases. The CDR3 here is CASSSQGPTGELFF. In DNA, the CDR3 is TGTGCCAGCAGCTCCCAGGGGCCCACCGGGGAGCTGTTTTTT.